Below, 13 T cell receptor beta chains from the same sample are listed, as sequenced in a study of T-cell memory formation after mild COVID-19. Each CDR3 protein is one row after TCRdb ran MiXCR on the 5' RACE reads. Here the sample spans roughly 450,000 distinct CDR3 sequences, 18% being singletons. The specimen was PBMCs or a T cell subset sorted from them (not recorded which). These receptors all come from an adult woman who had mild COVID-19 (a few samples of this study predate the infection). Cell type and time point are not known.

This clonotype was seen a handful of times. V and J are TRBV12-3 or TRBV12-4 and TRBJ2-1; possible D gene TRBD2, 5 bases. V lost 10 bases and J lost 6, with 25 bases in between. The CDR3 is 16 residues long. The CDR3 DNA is TGTGCCACCGCCTCCGGGCTGCGGAGGAACTCCAATGAGCAGTTCTTC. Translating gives CATASGLRRNSNEQFF.

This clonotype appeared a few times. DNA of the CDR3: TGCAGTGCAGCGGGACTAGCGGAAGAGACCCAGTACTTC. Encoded protein: CSAAGLAEETQYF. The genes are TRBV20-1 and TRBJ2-5; 11 bases align to TRBD2. The germline gives CDR1 DFQATT, CDR2 SNEGSKA (reference sequence). This CDR3 has 13 amino acids. The junction had 3 bases not matched to a gene; V was cut back by 6 bases and J by 3 bases.

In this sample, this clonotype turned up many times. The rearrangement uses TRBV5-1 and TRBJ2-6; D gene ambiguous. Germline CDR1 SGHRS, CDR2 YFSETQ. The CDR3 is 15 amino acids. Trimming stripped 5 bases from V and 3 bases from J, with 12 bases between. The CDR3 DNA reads TGCGCCAGCAGATTGCAGTGGGATGGGGCCAACGTCCTGACTTTC. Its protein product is CASRLQWDGANVLTF.

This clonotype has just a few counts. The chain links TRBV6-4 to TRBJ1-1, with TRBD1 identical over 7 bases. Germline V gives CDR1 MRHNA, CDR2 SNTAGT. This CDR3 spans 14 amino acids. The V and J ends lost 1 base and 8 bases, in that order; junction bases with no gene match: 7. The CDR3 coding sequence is TGTGCCAGCAGTGACTTCCCCGGGACAGACGAAGCTTTCTTT. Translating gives CASSDFPGTDEAFF.

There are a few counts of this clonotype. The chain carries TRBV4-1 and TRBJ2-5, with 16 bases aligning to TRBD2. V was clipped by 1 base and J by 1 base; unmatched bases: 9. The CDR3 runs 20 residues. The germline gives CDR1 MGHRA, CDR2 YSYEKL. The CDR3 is CASSQAPGGTSGGAQETQYF. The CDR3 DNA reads TGCGCCAGCAGCCAAGCCCCGGGAGGGACTAGCGGGGGGGCCCAAGAGACCCAGTACTTC.

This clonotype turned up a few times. CDR3 amino acids: CASSQQLAGGSNTDTQYF. The CDR3 coding sequence is TGCGCCAGCAGCCAACAGCTAGCGGGGGGGTCGAACACAGATACGCAGTATTTT. V is TRBV4-1 and J is TRBJ2-3, with TRBD2 matching over 12 bases. V was pared by 2 bases and J by 2 bases, with 8 bases of the junction left unmatched. The germline gives CDR1 MGHRA, CDR2 YSYEKL. CDR3 length: 18 residues.

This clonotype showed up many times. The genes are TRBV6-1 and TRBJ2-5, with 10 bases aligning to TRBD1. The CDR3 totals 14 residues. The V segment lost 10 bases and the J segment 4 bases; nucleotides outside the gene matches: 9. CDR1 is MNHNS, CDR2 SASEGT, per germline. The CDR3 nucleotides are TGTGCCACGGTCCGGGACAGGGGTCGAGAGACCCAGTACTTC. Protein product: CATVRDRGRETQYF.

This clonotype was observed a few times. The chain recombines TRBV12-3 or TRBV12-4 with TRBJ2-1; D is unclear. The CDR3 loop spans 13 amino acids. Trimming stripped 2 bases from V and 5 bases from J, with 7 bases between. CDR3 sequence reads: CASSLRPNNEQFF. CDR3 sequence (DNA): TGTGCCAGCAGTTTAAGGCCAAACAATGAGCAGTTCTTC.

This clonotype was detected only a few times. The CDR3 DNA sequence: TGTGCCAGCAGCTCGGGACAGGATTGCAATCAGCCCCAGCATTTT. Protein: CASSSGQDCNQPQHF. The chain has TRBV7-3 and TRBJ1-5, with 8 bases that match TRBD1. This CDR3 is built from 15 residues. V shed 4 bases, J shed 2 bases, and the junction held 4 bases outside the gene matches. Germline V CDR1 and CDR2: SGHTA, FQGTGA.

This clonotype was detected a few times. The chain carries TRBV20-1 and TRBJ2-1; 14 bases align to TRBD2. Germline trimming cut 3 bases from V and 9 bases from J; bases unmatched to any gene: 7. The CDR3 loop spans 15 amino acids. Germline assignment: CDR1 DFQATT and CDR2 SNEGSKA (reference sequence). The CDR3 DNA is TGCAGTGCTAGTGGGGGACTAGCGGGAGTGGGTGAGCAGTTCTTC. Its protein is CSASGGLAGVGEQFF.

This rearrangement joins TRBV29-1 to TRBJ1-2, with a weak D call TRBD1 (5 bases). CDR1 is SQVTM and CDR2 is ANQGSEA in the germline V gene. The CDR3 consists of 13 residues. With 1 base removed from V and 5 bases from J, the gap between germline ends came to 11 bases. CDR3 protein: CSVEALRAYGYTF. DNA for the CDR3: TGCAGCGTTGAAGCCCTCAGGGCGTATGGCTACACCTTC.

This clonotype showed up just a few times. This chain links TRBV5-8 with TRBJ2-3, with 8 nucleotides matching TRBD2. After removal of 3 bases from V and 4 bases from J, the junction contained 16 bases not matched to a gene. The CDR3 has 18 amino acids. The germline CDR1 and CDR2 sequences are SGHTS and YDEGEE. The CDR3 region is CASSYSFGAGVEADTQYF. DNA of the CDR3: TGTGCCAGCAGCTATAGCTTTGGAGCGGGAGTCGAGGCAGATACGCAGTATTTT.

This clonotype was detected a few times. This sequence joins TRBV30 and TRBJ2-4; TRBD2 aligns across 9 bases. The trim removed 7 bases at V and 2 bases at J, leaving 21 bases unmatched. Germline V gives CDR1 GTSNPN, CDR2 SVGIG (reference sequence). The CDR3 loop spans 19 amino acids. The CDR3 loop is CALSPTGGRAYPTKNIQYF. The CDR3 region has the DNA TGTGCCTTGAGCCCCACCGGCGGGAGGGCCTATCCTACCAAAAACATTCAGTACTTC.